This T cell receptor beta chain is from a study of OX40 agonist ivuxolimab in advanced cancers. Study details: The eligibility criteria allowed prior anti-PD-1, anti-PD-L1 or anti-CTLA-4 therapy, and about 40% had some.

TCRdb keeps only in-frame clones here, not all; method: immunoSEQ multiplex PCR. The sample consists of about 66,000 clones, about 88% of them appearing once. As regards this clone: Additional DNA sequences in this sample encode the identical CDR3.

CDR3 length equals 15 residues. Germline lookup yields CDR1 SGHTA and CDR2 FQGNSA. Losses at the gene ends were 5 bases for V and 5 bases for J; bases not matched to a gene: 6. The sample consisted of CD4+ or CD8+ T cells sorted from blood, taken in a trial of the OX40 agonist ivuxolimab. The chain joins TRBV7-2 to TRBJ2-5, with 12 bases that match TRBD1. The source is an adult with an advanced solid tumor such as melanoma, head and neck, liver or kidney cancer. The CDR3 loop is CASSPTGTGGETQYF. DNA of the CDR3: TGTGCCAGCAGCCCCACCGGGACAGGGGGCGAGACCCAGTACTTC.